The entry below gives a single T cell receptor (beta chain) sequence along with its context. This record comes from a study of blood T cell repertoires in COVID-19. The wider study: Spain, Italy and the United States supplied samples that represented acute and convalescent COVID-19.

The protocol was immunoSEQ multiplex PCR, while the TCRdb copy is restricted to in-frame clones and leaves out a portion. The table has more than 200,000 clones, under 90% seen once; the top ten hold 4.4%. CDR1 and CDR2 from the germline V gene are SGHRS and YFSETQ. With V trimmed by 4 bases and J by 5 bases, 8 bases remained unmatched. The CDR3 runs to 15 residues. J is TRBJ1-4 and V is TRBV5-1, with 7 bases that match TRBD1. The clonotype comes from a man aged 50 to 59 with acute or convalescent COVID-19. Sample: peripheral blood. The CDR3 protein is CASSSQQGRNEKLFF. In nucleotides, the CDR3 is TGCGCCAGCAGCAGCCAACAGGGGAGGAATGAAAAACTGTTTTTT.